This entry lists 29 T cell receptor beta chains sequenced from one sample in a study of cytomegalovirus exposure and HLA in healthy donors (dated by TCRdb to 2015 to 2018). The protocol used for the library was the immunoSEQ multiplex PCR assay. For the multiplex PCR, a mixture combining 60 forward primers for TCR Vbeta segments and 13 reverse primers for TCR Jbeta segments was used. The clones in this table, taken by TCRdb from immuneACCESS, are in-frame only. Not every clone is retained; where verified, under half of the shortfall comes from an unresolved V gene, and the cause of the rest is unknown. In this sample the table shows about 130,000 clones, less than 85% of which occur a single time. In total, the top ten clones hold 1% of the sample. Material for sequencing was PBMCs. Receptors originate from a man aged 35 to 55 in good health and CMV-seronegative.

The chain's CDR3 is CASSNSPMNTEAFF. CDR3 bases: TGTGCCAGCAGTAACAGTCCCATGAACACTGAAGCTTTCTTT. The chain uses TRBV7-3 and TRBJ1-1; no reliable D call. Per the germline V gene, CDR1 is SGHTA and CDR2 is FQGTGA. V lost 6 bases to trimming and J lost 0 bases, with 11 bases between them. The CDR3 spans 14 residues.

This chain joins TRBV27 and TRBJ1-2; 8 bases match TRBD1. Germline trimming cut 3 bases from V and 4 bases from J; bases unmatched to any gene: 4. Looked up from germline, CDR1 is MNHEY and CDR2 is SMNVEV (reference sequence). This CDR3 contains 14 residues. Here the CDR3 reads CASSLGTGLYGYTF. CDR3 in DNA: TGTGCCAGCAGTTTGGGGACAGGACTCTATGGCTACACCTTC.

J is TRBJ2-5 and V is TRBV6-6; D gene ambiguous. The V end lost 3 bases, the J end lost 4 bases, and 9 bases lay between the germline ends. This CDR3 has 13 residues. Germline V CDR1 and CDR2: MNHNY, SVGAGI (reference sequence). For the CDR3, the DNA is TGTGCCAGCAGTTATCTCTCTCGAGAGACCCAGTACTTC. Translating gives CASSYLSRETQYF.

The chain has TRBV28 and TRBJ1-4; TRBD1 aligns across 9 bases. From germline, CDR1 is MDHEN and CDR2 SYDVKM. This CDR3 contains 16 residues. The V segment lost 4 bases and the J segment 7 bases; nucleotides outside the gene matches: 10. The CDR3 coding sequence is TGTGCCAGCAGTTCCGCCGCGACAGGGGGTGTTGAAAAACTGTTTTTT. Translation gives CASSSAATGGVEKLFF.

The chain combines TRBV5-4 with TRBJ1-1; the match to TRBD1 covers 12 bases. Germline V CDR1 and CDR2: SGHNT, YYREEE (reference sequence). The CDR3 covers 13 residues. J was trimmed by 6 bases and V by 4 bases; bases with no gene match: 1. CDR3 in DNA: TGTGCCAGCAGCCGGGACAGGGGGCCTGAAGCTTTCTTT. It specifies CASSRDRGPEAFF.

The table lists this clone with a few counts. The chain links TRBV2 to TRBJ1-4, with D hard to call. CDR1 and CDR2 (germline): SNHLY, FYNNEI. Trimming removed 1 base from V and 7 bases from J, with 7 bases in between. The CDR3 loop spans 13 amino acids. This CDR3 reads CASSEGGGEKLFF. Written as DNA, the CDR3 is TGTGCCAGCAGTGAAGGCGGAGGTGAAAAACTGTTTTTT.

The rearrangement uses TRBV7-9 and TRBJ2-5, with D uncertain. The CDR3 has 14 amino acids. Per germline, CDR1 SEHNR and CDR2 FQNEAQ (reference sequence). The germline V and J ends were trimmed by 5 bases and 5 bases, with 15 bases remaining between them. The CDR3 reads CASSPTRSGETQYF. In DNA, the CDR3 is TGTGCCAGCAGCCCAACGAGGAGTGGGGAGACCCAGTACTTC.

This chain uses TRBV7-9 with TRBJ2-2; D remains ambiguous. The CDR3 is 14 amino acids. The germline V gene encodes CDR1 SEHNR and CDR2 FQNEAQ (reference sequence). The V end lost 4 bases, the J end lost 6 bases, and 12 bases lay between the germline ends. This CDR3 is CASSSGSVAGELFF. For the CDR3, the DNA is TGTGCCAGCAGCTCCGGGTCGGTGGCCGGGGAGCTGTTTTTT.

J is TRBJ2-3 and V is TRBV11-2, with TRBD1 as a possible D gene (5 bases). The germline V and J ends were trimmed by 3 bases and 1 base, with 11 bases remaining between them. The germline CDR1 and CDR2 sequences are SGHAT and FQNNGV. The CDR3 covers 15 residues. The CDR3, as DNA: TGTGCCAGCAGCTTCTCTACAGGACGCACAGATACGCAGTATTTT. It specifies CASSFSTGRTDTQYF. The variable domain in full, with the rest retrieved from reference TRBV11-2 and TRBJ2-3, is EAGVAQSPRYKIIEKRQSVAFWCNPISGHATLYWYQQILGQGPKLLIQFQNNGVVDDSQLPKDRFSAERLKGVDSTLKIQPAKLEDSAVYLCASSFSTGRTDTQYFGPGTRLTVL.

The V call is TRBV5-1, the J call TRBJ1-4; the match to TRBD1 covers 12 bases. The CDR3 consists of 16 residues. With V trimmed by 3 bases and J by 5 bases, 5 bases remained unmatched. The germline V gene encodes CDR1 SGHRS and CDR2 YFSETQ. The CDR3 spells CASSWGQGAENEKLFF. CDR3 nucleotide sequence: TGCGCCAGCAGCTGGGGACAGGGGGCGGAAAATGAAAAACTGTTTTTT.

The chain recombines TRBV6-5 with TRBJ1-2; no clear D. The length of the CDR3 is 15 residues. Germline V lookup: CDR1 MNHEY, CDR2 SVGAGI. The germline V and J ends were trimmed by 6 bases and 1 base, with 15 bases remaining between them. CDR3 residues: CASRTGSVGNYGYTF. The CDR3 DNA reads TGTGCCAGCAGGACGGGGTCCGTTGGTAACTATGGCTACACCTTC.

The chain carries TRBV5-6 and TRBJ1-2; D is unclear. V was pared by 0 bases and J by 1 base, with 7 bases between. There are 14 residues in the CDR3. Germline values: CDR1 SGHDT, CDR2 YYEEEE. DNA for the CDR3: TGTGCCAGCAGCTTGGGCGTAGATAACTATGGCTACACCTTC. Translation gives CASSLGVDNYGYTF.

This clone was seen once. The V and J genes are TRBV13 and TRBJ2-1; D might be TRBD2 (6 bases). The CDR3 has 15 residues. Trimming removed 5 bases at V and 10 bases at J, with 21 bases between. Germline V gives CDR1 PRHDT, CDR2 FYEKMQ (reference sequence). CDR3: CASSPMGTPPSEQFF. The CDR3 coding sequence is TGTGCCAGCAGCCCCATGGGGACTCCCCCCTCCGAGCAGTTCTTC.

The chain joins TRBV5-1 to TRBJ2-5; 8 bases align to TRBD1. V trimming: 3 bases; J trimming: 5 bases; junction bases outside the gene matches: 3. CDR1 and CDR2 (germline): SGHRS, YFSETQ. This CDR3 comprises 13 residues. This CDR3 reads CASSSGGAETQYF. In nucleotides, the CDR3 is TGCGCCAGCAGCTCAGGGGGCGCGGAGACCCAGTACTTC.

The chain is built from TRBV7-8 and TRBJ2-3, with 10 bases lining up with TRBD2. Trimming at V came to 4 bases and at J to 0 bases, leaving 7 bases not matched to a gene. Germline CDR1 is SGHVS and CDR2 is FQNEAQ. This CDR3 has 17 residues. CDR3 coding DNA: TGTGCCAGCAGCTCAGAGACTAGCGGGCTTAGCACAGATACGCAGTATTTT. This gives the protein CASSSETSGLSTDTQYF.

This clone was seen a handful of times. This CDR3 reads CASSATGEISPLHF. CDR3 in DNA: TGTGCCAGCAGCGCAACAGGGGAAATTTCACCCCTCCACTTT. The chain couples TRBV28 to TRBJ1-6, with 7 bases aligning to TRBD1. Germline values: CDR1 MDHEN, CDR2 SYDVKM. With 6 bases clipped from V and 9 bases from J, the junction kept 8 bases outside the gene matches. This CDR3 contains 14 residues. Full variable domain (missing parts from reference TRBV28 and TRBJ1-6): DVKVTQSSRYLVKRTGEKVFLECVQDMDHENMFWYRQDPGLGLRLIYFSYDVKMKEKGDIPEGYSVSREKKERFSLILESASTNQTSMYLCASSATGEISPLHFGNGTRLTVT.

The rearrangement uses TRBV5-4 and TRBJ2-3; TRBD1 matches 8 bases. In germline, CDR1 is SGHNT, CDR2 YYREEE (reference sequence). Trimming at V came to 0 bases and at J to 6 bases, leaving 3 bases not matched to a gene. The length of the CDR3 is 14 residues. Here the CDR3 reads CASSLDRGTDTQYF. The CDR3 DNA reads TGTGCCAGCAGCTTGGACAGGGGGACGGATACGCAGTATTTT.

This chain links TRBV28 with TRBJ1-5; 7 positions agree with TRBD1. The CDR3 is made up of 15 amino acids. Germline V gene lookup returns CDR1 MDHEN and CDR2 SYDVKM. Unmatched junction bases numbered 7, after V lost 6 bases and J lost 2 bases. This CDR3 is CASSPTGLGNQPQHF. The CDR3 nucleotides read TGTGCCAGCAGCCCGACAGGGTTGGGCAATCAGCCCCAGCATTTT.

V and J are TRBV5-1 and TRBJ2-2; possible D gene TRBD1, 6 bases. The V gene lost 3 bases and the J gene lost 7 bases, with 13 bases spanning the gap. The germline gives CDR1 SGHRS, CDR2 YFSETQ. The CDR3 loop spans 14 amino acids. The CDR3 nucleotides are TGCGCCAGCAGCTGGGACACCCGGGTCGGGGAGCTGTTTTTT. Its protein product is CASSWDTRVGELFF.

This clone came up once. This chain links TRBV5-6 with TRBJ2-2, with 9 bases matching TRBD2. CDR1 SGHDT and CDR2 YYEEEE come from the germline V gene. The CDR3 loop spans 16 amino acids. Trimming removed 4 bases from V and 1 base from J; junction bases left unmatched: 5. CDR3 bases: TGTGCCAGCAGCCCTAGGACTAGCGAGAACACCGGGGAGCTGTTTTTT. Translated, it gives CASSPRTSENTGELFF.

The chain employs TRBV7-9 and TRBJ2-7, with 9 bases identical to TRBD2. The CDR3 has 16 residues. Unmatched junction bases numbered 8, after V lost 4 bases and J lost 1 base. Per the germline V gene, CDR1 is SEHNR and CDR2 is FQNEAQ (reference sequence). The CDR3 nucleotides read TGTGCCAGCAGCTCTCCGGGACTAGCAGGGTCCTACGAGCAGTACTTC. It encodes CASSSPGLAGSYEQYF. Combining the CDR3 with reference TRBV7-9 and TRBJ2-7 gives the whole variable domain DTGVSQNPRHKITKRGQNVTFRCDPISEHNRLYWYRQTLGQGPEFLTYFQNEAQLEKSRLLSDRFSAERPKGSFSTLEIQRTEQGDSAMYLCASSSPGLAGSYEQYFGPGTRLTVT.

The rearrangement uses TRBV5-1 and TRBJ2-5; no clear D gene. The V and J ends lost 0 bases and 1 base respectively, with 7 bases between them. Germline V gene lookup returns CDR1 SGHRS and CDR2 YFSETQ. This CDR3 comprises 14 residues. CDR3 nucleotides: TGCGCCAGCAGCTTGGTACGGGTCCAAGAGACCCAGTACTTC. Translated, it gives CASSLVRVQETQYF.

The chain has TRBV15 and TRBJ2-3; 10 bases map to TRBD1. J gave up 3 bases and V 4 bases, and 7 bases lay outside the gene matches. This CDR3 spans 16 amino acids. The V gene's germline CDR1 is LNHNV and CDR2 YYDKDF (reference sequence). The CDR3 here is CATSKDRGRATDTQYF. As DNA, the CDR3 is TGTGCCACCAGCAAAGACAGGGGGCGAGCAACAGATACGCAGTATTTT.

The rearrangement joins TRBV14 to TRBJ1-1; D call uncertain. With 0 bases removed from V and 5 bases from J, the gap between germline ends came to 7 bases. This CDR3 region has 13 residues. Germline lookup yields CDR1 SGHDN and CDR2 FVKESK. The CDR3 region is CASSQDWRTEAFF. The CDR3 nucleotides read TGTGCCAGCAGCCAAGATTGGCGGACTGAAGCTTTCTTT.

A few counts support this clone. J is TRBJ1-4 and V is TRBV5-4; 7 bases are shared with TRBD1. This CDR3 comprises 16 residues. Looked up from germline, CDR1 is SGHNT and CDR2 is YYREEE (reference sequence). V lost 3 bases, J lost 1 base, and 6 bases stayed unmatched. In nucleotides, the CDR3 is TGTGCCAGCAGCTCTGGTAGGGACAGAACTAATGAAAAACTGTTTTTT. Its protein product is CASSSGRDRTNEKLFF.

The V gene is TRBV5-4, the J gene TRBJ2-3, with 7 bases aligning to TRBD2. Germline CDR1 SGHNT, CDR2 YYREEE (reference sequence). The CDR3 covers 14 residues. Unmatched junction bases numbered 4, after V lost 0 bases and J lost 6 bases. The CDR3 sequence is CASSLEVSGDTQYF. The CDR3 DNA follows: TGTGCCAGCAGCTTGGAGGTTAGCGGGGATACGCAGTATTTT.

The chain has TRBV19 and TRBJ2-7; a weak D match, TRBD2 (5 bases). V lost 3 bases, J lost 1 base, and 7 bases lay in between. The CDR3 is 13 residues long. Germline CDR1 reads LNHDA; CDR2 reads SQIVND (reference sequence). In nucleotides, the CDR3 is TGTGCCAGTAGTATTAGACTATCCTACGAGCAGTACTTC. Encoded protein: CASSIRLSYEQYF.

This clone appeared a few times. The chain employs TRBV28 and TRBJ2-5, with D possibly TRBD1 on 5 matching bases. Trimming took off 6 bases at V and 4 bases at J, with 15 bases between the two ends. The CDR3 totals 14 residues. The germline CDR1 and CDR2 sequences are MDHEN and SYDVKM. The DNA of the CDR3 is TGTGCCAGCAGCGTCCTTGGGGCCGCAGAGACCCAGTACTTC. Protein product: CASSVLGAAETQYF.

Only one count was recorded for this clone. V usage is TRBV28 and J usage is TRBJ2-7; perhaps TRBD1 as D (5 bases). The V end lost 2 bases, the J end lost 5 bases, and 16 bases lay between the germline ends. The germline gives CDR1 MDHEN, CDR2 SYDVKM. This CDR3 contains 15 residues. The chain's CDR3 is CASSLAGPRADEQYF. DNA of the CDR3: TGTGCCAGCAGTTTAGCAGGGCCTCGGGCTGACGAGCAGTACTTC.